The present TCR beta chain was sequenced within a study of CD8 T cells in Susac syndrome. TEMRA cells were FACS-enriched, while CD8+ and CD4+ T cells were negatively isolated. From germline, CDR1 is SNHLY and CDR2 FYNNEI. With 8 bases removed from V and 6 bases from J, the gap between germline ends came to 13 bases. This CDR3 region has 13 residues. Random hexamers were used to reverse transcribe about 0.5 to 1 ug of RNA. Across 54 Vbeta and 13 Jbeta, immunoSEQ multiplex PCR amplified TCR beta CDR3. TCRdb reprocessed the immunoSEQ multiplex PCR reads via MiXCR and lists one record per CDR3 protein. The profile covers 110,000 or so distinct CDR3 sequences, with approximately 90% appearing a single time and roughly 0.12% taken by the ten largest.

This chain connects TRBV2 to TRBJ1-4; D not certain. Sequenced sample: CD8+ T cells from PBMCs. The clonotype was recovered from a human donor in good health. This chain's CDR3 is CASLPGGYEKLFF. CDR3 bases: TGTGCCAGCTTGCCTGGCGGGTATGAAAAACTGTTTTTT.